The clone carrying this T cell receptor beta chain showed up many times. TCRdb independently ran MiXCR on the 5' RACE reads; one entry per CDR3 protein. The table includes fewer than 60,000 distinct CDR3 sequences, roughly 7.4% detected once. The record originates from a study of spatial heterogeneity in lung cancer. Across the study: Samples came from around 70 TRACERx patients with untreated early-stage lung cancer. Available PBMC from follow-up, collected a median of roughly 2 years after resection, underwent sequencing. Raw reads contained each unique TCR and UMI combination more than ten times on average. Beta-chain sequences consistently outnumbered alpha-chain sequences in detection.

Trimming shortened V by 3 bases and J by 4 bases, and 4 bases separated the two germline ends. CDR1 MDHEN and CDR2 SYDVKM come from the germline V gene. CDR3 length: 11 residues. Indicated time point: blood at routine non-recurrence follow-up after resection. Researchers sequenced whole RNA taken from tumor, nontumor lung or frozen PBMC without sorting. The chain uses TRBV28 and TRBJ2-7; D not certain. The source is a female donor with early-stage non-small cell lung cancer. The starting material was PBMCs, obtained at follow-up. CDR3 sequence reads: CASSLTYEQYF. CDR3 in DNA: TGTGCCAGCAGTTTGACGTACGAGCAGTACTTC.